This TCR beta chain appears in the sequencing data of a study of shared T cell receptors in the human thymus. Assay used: immunoSEQ multiplex PCR; TCRdb lists only in-frame clones, some missing. This sample carries hundreds of thousands of clones, 80% to 90% of them seen once, and the ten largest clones take 0.008% to 0.011%. The CDR3 is 14 residues long. CDR1 MNHEY and CDR2 SVGAGI come from the germline V gene. V gave up 2 bases and J gave up 7 bases; unmatched junction bases: 0. The sample was also linked to a second study, of human thymus T cells. That paper states: Healthy Finnish infants undergoing corrective surgery for congenital heart defects provided the donor material. Resections that were taken during corrective heart surgery supplied the thymus tissue. Thymic and blood repertoires showed apparently biased V and J gene usage.

Sequencing was carried out using thymocytes. The chain is built from TRBV6-5 and TRBJ1-6; 9 positions agree with TRBD1. This TCR was sampled from a girl under three years old with a congenital heart defect. The DNA of the CDR3 is TGTGCCAGCAGTTACGGGACAGGGAATTCACCCCTCCACTTT. Translation gives CASSYGTGNSPLHF.